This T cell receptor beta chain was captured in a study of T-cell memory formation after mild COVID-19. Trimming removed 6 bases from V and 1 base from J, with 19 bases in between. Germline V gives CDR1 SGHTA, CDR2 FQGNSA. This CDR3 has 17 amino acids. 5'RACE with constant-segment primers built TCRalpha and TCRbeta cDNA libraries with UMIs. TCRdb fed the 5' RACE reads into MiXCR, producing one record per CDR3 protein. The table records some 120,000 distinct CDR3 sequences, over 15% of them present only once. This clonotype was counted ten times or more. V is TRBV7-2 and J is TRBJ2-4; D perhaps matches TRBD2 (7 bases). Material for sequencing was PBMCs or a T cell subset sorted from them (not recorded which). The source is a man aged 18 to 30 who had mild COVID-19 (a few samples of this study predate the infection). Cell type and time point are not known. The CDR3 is CASSSTLGGAAKNIQYF. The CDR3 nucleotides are TGTGCCAGCAGTTCGACCCTAGGGGGGGCGGCCAAAAACATTCAGTACTTC.